The rows below give T cell receptor beta chains drawn from one sample of a study of blood T cells in healthy people across ages. Each CDR3 protein is one row after TCRdb ran MiXCR on the 5' RACE reads. The sample includes around 800,000 distinct CDR3 sequences, roughly 24% of them seen just once. These same records also appear under a second study, on T cells of mothers and their children.

Sequenced input: blood. These receptors were obtained from a boy younger than 18 in good health. Both conserved end residues are part of each CDR3. A D gene is named only where the DNA matches it firmly. Rows give clone size only sometimes, using once, few, many, or a class for an expanded clone.

clone size: -
V gene: TRBV7-2
J gene: TRBJ2-5
CDR3 length: 13
D gene: -
CDR3 protein: CASSIRQWETQYF
CDR3 DNA: TGTGCCAGCAGCATAAGACAGTGGGAGACCCAGTACTTC

clone size: -
V gene: TRBV5-1
J gene: TRBJ1-1
CDR3 length: 15
D gene: TRBD1
CDR3 protein: CASSLFDRANTEAFF
CDR3 DNA: TGCGCCAGCAGCTTGTTCGACAGGGCTAATACTGAAGCTTTCTTT

clone size: once
V gene: TRBV2
J gene: TRBJ2-2
CDR3 length: 16
D gene: -
CDR3 protein: CASSEALRQATGELFF
CDR3 DNA: TGTGCCAGCAGTGAAGCGCTTCGCCAGGCGACCGGGGAGCTGTTTTTT

clone size: -
V gene: TRBV27
J gene: TRBJ1-2
CDR3 length: 13
D gene: -
CDR3 protein: CASSLRFNYGYTF
CDR3 DNA: TGTGCCAGCAGTTTACGATTTAACTATGGCTACACCTTC

clone size: few
V gene: TRBV6-5
J gene: TRBJ2-3
CDR3 length: 15
D gene: TRBD2
CDR3 protein: CASSSRLAGEDTQYF
CDR3 DNA: TGTGCCAGCAGTTCCCGACTAGCGGGGGAAGATACGCAGTATTTT

clone size: few
V gene: TRBV4-1
J gene: TRBJ1-1
CDR3 length: 16
D gene: TRBD1
CDR3 protein: CAGSQEPGQANTEAFF
CDR3 DNA: TGCGCCGGCAGCCAAGAGCCCGGACAGGCGAACACTGAAGCTTTCTTT

clone size: -
V gene: TRBV5-1
J gene: TRBJ2-1
CDR3 length: 12
D gene: -
CDR3 protein: CASRGVHNEQFF
CDR3 DNA: TGCGCCAGCAGGGGGGTCCACAATGAGCAGTTCTTC

clone size: few
V gene: TRBV5-1
J gene: TRBJ2-2
CDR3 length: 16
D gene: TRBD1
CDR3 protein: CASSLRGGGVDGELFF
CDR3 DNA: TGCGCCAGCAGCTTAAGAGGGGGCGGCGTGGACGGGGAGCTGTTTTTT

clone size: -
V gene: TRBV3-1
J gene: TRBJ2-7
CDR3 length: 16
D gene: -
CDR3 protein: CASSQEGKWVDYEQYF
CDR3 DNA: TGTGCCAGCAGCCAAGAAGGAAAGTGGGTCGATTACGAGCAGTACTTC

clone size: -
V gene: TRBV12-3/TRBV12-4
J gene: TRBJ2-2
CDR3 length: 17
D gene: TRBD2
CDR3 protein: CASSFLTSGGTTGELFF
CDR3 DNA: TGTGCCAGCAGTTTTCTGACTAGCGGGGGGACCACCGGGGAGCTGTTTTTT

clone size: many
V gene: TRBV7-2
J gene: TRBJ2-5
CDR3 length: 15
D gene: TRBD2
CDR3 protein: CASSPGGAGRETQYF
CDR3 DNA: TGTGCCAGCAGCCCCGGGGGGGCAGGACGAGAGACCCAGTACTTC

clone size: few
V gene: TRBV28
J gene: TRBJ1-6
CDR3 length: 15
D gene: -
CDR3 protein: CASTDPGIGNSPLHF
CDR3 DNA: TGTGCCAGCACCGATCCGGGGATAGGGAATTCACCCCTCCACTTT

clone size: -
V gene: TRBV9
J gene: TRBJ2-6
CDR3 length: 18
D gene: TRBD2
CDR3 protein: CASSVGPGGPSGANVLTF
CDR3 DNA: TGTGCCAGCAGCGTAGGCCCGGGGGGGCCCTCTGGGGCCAACGTCCTGACTTTC

clone size: -
V gene: TRBV28
J gene: TRBJ2-7
CDR3 length: 16
D gene: -
CDR3 protein: CASTSADSPRTYEQYF
CDR3 DNA: TGTGCCAGCACTTCCGCGGACTCCCCGAGAACCTACGAGCAGTACTTC